The present T cell receptor beta chain was sequenced within a study of post-analysis software for immune sequencing data. Broader study findings: Roughly five TRBV segments appeared more often in patients than in controls, and TRBV5-6, TRBV5-1 and TRBV20-1 were among these. A significant reduction in normalized Chao1 diversity was observed in multiple sclerosis patients versus controls.

This clonotype was observed a handful of times. The antigen is undetermined. The authors incorporated unique molecular identifiers into the TCR beta cDNA libraries. Starting from roughly 1.1 to 9.2 million T cells, the study yielded about 500,000 cDNA molecules. TCRdb fed the PCR reads into MiXCR, producing one record per CDR3 protein. This table has fewer than 700,000 distinct CDR3 sequences, around 44% appearing once. V lost 5 bases to trimming and J lost 8 bases, with 12 bases between them. The CDR3 length is 12 residues. The chain is built from TRBV12-3 or TRBV12-4 and TRBJ1-2; no firm D call. The sequenced material came from blood. The TCR comes from a girl under 18 with multiple sclerosis. In nucleotides, the CDR3 is TGTGCCAGCAGTGGGTCAGGATTCGGCTACACCTTC. Amino acids: CASSGSGFGYTF.